A selection of T cell receptor beta chains follows, all from one sample in a study of T-cell memory formation after mild COVID-19. In TCRdb, the 5' RACE reads were re-called with MiXCR into one record per CDR3 protein. The sample carries 130,000 to 150,000 distinct CDR3 sequences, about 19% recorded once. The specimen was PBMCs or a T cell subset sorted from them (not recorded which). Receptor source: an adult woman who had mild COVID-19 (a few samples of this study predate the infection). Cell type and time point are not known. CDR3s include the opening cysteine and the closing phenylalanine or tryptophan. Each record gives: clone size, V gene, CDR3 protein. Clone size is shown for a subset of rows, as once, few, many or a class of expanded clone.

- TRBV13 CASSGVRGRWTQYF
- TRBV6-6 CASWASGRASTDTQYF
- TRBV6-1 CASRPPPGTGANYGYTF
few TRBV5-1 CASMFGGRGNTEAFF
few TRBV6-2/TRBV6-3 CASSFRKRERVEQYF
few TRBV6-5 CASSYSWNQETQYF
- TRBV10-3 CATAPDRQETQYF
- TRBV7-9 CASSVGANEKLFF
few TRBV30 CAWTYGTGNTIYF
- TRBV24-1 CATSDSPGTGGRTDTQYF
once TRBV7-2 CASSLVVTVSGANVLTF